One sample yielded the 26 T cell receptor beta chains listed below, sequenced in a study of OX40 agonist ivuxolimab in advanced cancers. Only in-frame clones appear in the TCRdb table, and some are missing; sequencing was by immunoSEQ multiplex PCR. The sample includes 55,000 to 65,000 clones, roughly nine tenths of them seen just once. The sequenced sample was CD4+ or CD8+ T cells sorted from blood, obtained in a trial of the OX40 agonist ivuxolimab. These receptors were taken from an adult with an advanced solid tumor such as melanoma, head and neck, liver or kidney cancer.

This clone is termed medium-sized. This rearrangement joins TRBV19 to TRBJ1-1; maybe TRBD1 (5 bases). From germline, CDR1 is LNHDA and CDR2 SQIVND (reference sequence). The CDR3 is 15 amino acids. The V gene lost 0 bases and the J gene lost 5 bases, with 13 bases spanning the gap. CDR3 region: CASSIESGRGTEAFF. For the CDR3, the DNA is TGTGCCAGTAGTATAGAATCAGGGCGAGGGACTGAAGCTTTCTTT.

V is TRBV4-2 and J is TRBJ1-2; D gene unclear. Looked up from germline, CDR1 is LGHNA and CDR2 is YNFKEQ. Trimming shortened V by 0 bases and J by 3 bases, and 11 bases separated the two germline ends. The CDR3 totals 15 residues. The CDR3 DNA reads as TGTGCCAGCAGCCAAGATGGTGGTGTGGACTATGGCTACACCTTC. Translation: CASSQDGGVDYGYTF.

V gene TRBV5-4 combines with J gene TRBJ1-1; D is ambiguous. V was pared by 0 bases and J by 1 base, with 10 bases between. The CDR3 is 15 amino acids. The germline V gene has CDR1 SGHNT and CDR2 YYREEE (reference sequence). DNA for the CDR3: TGTGCCAGCAGCTTGGAACCTATGACGAACACTGAAGCTTTCTTT. Its translation is CASSLEPMTNTEAFF.

The chain uses TRBV4-3 and TRBJ1-5; D uncertain. CDR1 and CDR2 from the germline V gene are LGHNA and YSLEER. V lost 0 bases, J lost 6 bases, and 9 bases lay in between. This CDR3 is 14 amino acids long. Here the CDR3 reads CASSQDPNGQPQHF. The CDR3 DNA reads TGCGCCAGCAGCCAAGATCCCAACGGTCAGCCCCAGCATTTT.

This chain uses TRBV6-1 with TRBJ1-2; D not resolved. Trimming cost V 2 bases and J 5 bases, with 6 bases left between them. The CDR3 covers 12 residues. Germline V gene data show CDR1 as MNHNS and CDR2 as SASEGT. CDR3 DNA: TGTGCCAGCAGTGAAACTTCTTATGGCTACACCTTC. Translation: CASSETSYGYTF.

The chain has TRBV19 and TRBJ2-3; D is tentatively TRBD1 or TRBD2 (6 bases each). The CDR3 has 13 amino acids. Trimming cost V 6 bases and J 4 bases, with 11 bases left between them. Germline lookup yields CDR1 LNHDA and CDR2 SQIVND (reference sequence). DNA for the CDR3: TGTGCCAGTAGATTTAGGGGGGCAGATACGCAGTATTTT. As protein: CASRFRGADTQYF. Supplemented by reference TRBV19 and TRBJ2-3, the full variable domain reads DGGITQSPKYLFRKEGQNVTLSCEQNLNHDAMYWYRQDPGQGLRLIYYSQIVNDFQKGDIAEGYSVSREKKESFPLTVTSAQKNPTAFYLCASRFRGADTQYFGPGTRLTVL.

The chain joins TRBV5-4 to TRBJ2-3; 10 bases are a match to TRBD1. V gave up 4 bases and J gave up 4 bases; unmatched junction bases: 6. In germline, CDR1 is SGHNT, CDR2 YYREEE (reference sequence). There are 15 residues in the CDR3. The CDR3 bases are TGTGCCAGCAGCCCGACAGGGGGCGACTCAGATACGCAGTATTTT. Residues: CASSPTGGDSDTQYF.

The V call is TRBV30, the J call TRBJ1-1, with D unresolved. Per germline, CDR1 GTSNPN and CDR2 SVGIG (reference sequence). CDR3 length: 12 residues. Trimming took 7 bases from V and 4 from J, leaving 13 bases between them. CDR3 residues: CASYRPATEAFF. CDR3 sequence (DNA): TGTGCCTCGTACCGGCCCGCCACTGAAGCTTTCTTT.

The chain has TRBV7-3 and TRBJ2-1; no firm D call. The germline V and J ends were trimmed by 0 bases and 1 base, with 7 bases remaining between them. This CDR3 spans 15 amino acids. CDR1 and CDR2 from the germline V gene are SGHTA and FQGTGA. For the CDR3, the DNA is TGTGCCAGCAGCTTAACGGCTGGATCCTACAATGAGCAGTTCTTC. It codes for CASSLTAGSYNEQFF.

V usage is TRBV6-5 and J usage is TRBJ1-4; tentatively, D is TRBD1 (5 bases). This CDR3 comprises 14 residues. Looked up from germline, CDR1 is MNHEY and CDR2 is SVGAGI. Trimming shortened V by 4 bases and J by 5 bases, and 11 bases separated the two germline ends. CDR3 region: CASSWLGENEKLFF. The CDR3 bases are TGTGCCAGCAGTTGGTTGGGGGAAAATGAAAAACTGTTTTTT.

This chain uses TRBV6-5 with TRBJ2-1; maybe TRBD2 (6 bases). Trimming left V 8 bases short and J 9 bases short, with 11 bases between. The germline gives CDR1 MNHEY, CDR2 SVGAGI. CDR3 length: 11 residues. CDR3 bases: TGTGCCAGCGCCCGGGGGAGTGAGCAGTTCTTC. Protein product: CASARGSEQFF.

This clone was counted a few times. This chain joins TRBV9 and TRBJ1-1; no firm D call. V lost 0 bases and J 1 base, leaving 7 bases between the germline ends. From germline, CDR1 is SGDLS and CDR2 YYNGEE. This CDR3 contains 14 residues. The chain's CDR3 is CASSVGSQNTEAFF. The CDR3, as DNA: TGTGCCAGCAGCGTAGGGAGCCAGAACACTGAAGCTTTCTTT.

Here the CDR3 reads CASSRNGGYTF. The CDR3 DNA follows: TGTGCCAGCAGCCGGAATGGGGGCTACACCTTC. This chain links TRBV5-4 with TRBJ1-2, with D uncertain. Trimming took off 4 bases at V and 8 bases at J, with 9 bases between the two ends. Germline loops: CDR1 SGHNT, CDR2 YYREEE (reference sequence). The length of the CDR3 is 11 residues.

This clone was counted a single time. The rearrangement uses TRBV9 and TRBJ2-3, with D hard to call. Germline V gene data show CDR1 as SGDLS and CDR2 as YYNGEE. The CDR3 spans 14 residues. V lost 0 bases to trimming and J lost 4 bases, with 9 bases between them. The CDR3: CASSVVSSSDTQYF. CDR3 DNA: TGTGCCAGCAGCGTAGTGAGTTCCTCAGATACGCAGTATTTT.

The CDR3 is CASSPLAGTRNAGELFF. The CDR3 nucleotides read TGTGCCAGCAGCCCCTTGGCGGGGACTAGAAACGCCGGGGAGCTGTTTTTT. The chain joins TRBV7-8 to TRBJ2-2, with TRBD2 matching 8 bases. This CDR3 is built from 17 residues. Trimming at V came to 5 bases and at J to 6 bases, leaving 14 bases not matched to a gene. CDR1 and CDR2 (germline): SGHVS, FQNEAQ.

This clone was recorded only once. An end of the junction does not agree with germline; a read error may underlie this. The chain has TRBV18 and TRBJ2-7; TRBD2 is a possible D gene (6 bases). The germline gives CDR1 KGHSH, CDR2 LQKENI. The CDR3 is 12 amino acids. The DNA for the CDR3 is TGTGCCAGCTCACCGGGACTTGAGGGATCGATTTTC. Translating gives CASSPGLEGSIF.

This clone was observed once. This chain connects TRBV28 to TRBJ1-4; 9 nucleotides agree with TRBD1. Germline CDR1 is MDHEN and CDR2 is SYDVKM. The CDR3 has 13 residues. V lost 7 bases, J lost 8 bases, and 5 bases stayed unmatched. CDR3: CASKDRGSEKLFF. CDR3 nucleotides: TGTGCCAGCAAGGACAGGGGATCGGAAAAACTGTTTTTT.

The V and J genes are TRBV19 and TRBJ2-3, with TRBD1 matching over 10 bases. From germline, CDR1 is LNHDA and CDR2 SQIVND (reference sequence). The junction had 7 bases not matched to a gene; V was cut back by 10 bases and J by 3 bases. The CDR3 has 14 amino acids. The CDR3: CATSDRGETDTQYF. The CDR3 DNA reads TGTGCCACCTCGGACAGGGGGGAAACAGATACGCAGTATTTT.

The V gene is TRBV29-1, the J gene TRBJ2-5; D is unclear. The ends were cut back, 3 bases at V and 2 bases at J, with 4 bases in the middle. This CDR3 is built from 11 residues. Per the germline V gene, CDR1 is SQVTM and CDR2 is ANQGSEA. CDR3 residues: CSVEWQETQYF. CDR3 bases: TGCAGCGTTGAGTGGCAAGAGACCCAGTACTTC.

This clone came up a few times. This chain connects TRBV6-1 to TRBJ1-2; no firm D call. Germline V lookup: CDR1 MNHNS, CDR2 SASEGT. Trimming removed 2 bases from V and 5 bases from J, with 15 bases in between. The CDR3 extends over 15 amino acids. Written as DNA, the CDR3 is TGTGCCAGCAGTGAATCGGGCACCACTCGGTATGGCTACACCTTC. Translated: CASSESGTTRYGYTF.

The chain recombines TRBV7-3 with TRBJ1-1; TRBD1 is a possible D gene (6 bases). CDR3 length equals 15 residues. The ends were cut back, 4 bases at V and 5 bases at J, with 17 bases in the middle. CDR1 and CDR2 (germline): SGHTA, FQGTGA. CDR3 in amino acids: CASSSTEGGRTEAFF. CDR3 nucleotide sequence: TGTGCCAGCAGCTCCACCGAGGGGGGGAGGACTGAAGCTTTCTTT.

The sample holds one count of this clone. The chain links TRBV7-9 to TRBJ1-5, with D unclear. There are 12 residues in the CDR3. V was shortened by 2 bases and J by 7 bases, with 6 bases between the two germline ends. The germline CDR1 and CDR2 sequences are SEHNR and FQNEAQ (reference sequence). The CDR3 protein is CASSLSEQPQHF. The CDR3 DNA reads as TGTGCCAGCAGCTTATCGGAGCAGCCCCAGCATTTT.

V gene TRBV7-2 combines with J gene TRBJ2-3; D might be TRBD2 (7 bases). The CDR3 sequence is 16 residues long. Germline CDR1 SGHTA, CDR2 FQGNSA. Trimming removed 6 bases at V and 5 bases at J, with 21 bases between. CDR3 protein: CASRVQGTRGRDTQYF. CDR3 in DNA: TGTGCCAGCAGGGTCCAGGGGACGCGGGGGAGAGATACGCAGTATTTT.

As regards this clone: The CDR3 ends on some other residue instead of the conserved phenylalanine or tryptophan, so this is likely a read error. The DNA is left out, because the CDR3 cannot be placed on it with certainty; the CDR3 is given as TCRdb lists it. The chain employs TRBV6-8 and TRBJ1-1. Germline CDR1 is MNHGY and CDR2 is SAAAGT. The CDR3 spans 14 residues, counting both ends. CDR3 loop: CASRKTPGTVRIGE.

Only one count was recorded for this clone. The genes are TRBV10-2 and TRBJ2-2; D possibly corresponds to TRBD2 (6 bases). The CDR3 contains 16 residues. Germline values: CDR1 WSHSY, CDR2 SAAADI. V was clipped by 3 bases and J by 3 bases, with 14 bases between them. The CDR3 sequence is CASSEMAGRDTGELFF. The DNA for the CDR3 is TGCGCCAGCAGTGAAATGGCGGGGCGGGACACCGGGGAGCTGTTTTTT.

This clone is a singleton in its sample. The V call is TRBV5-4, the J call TRBJ2-7, with D possibly TRBD2 on 5 matching bases. There are 14 residues in the CDR3. Between the trimmed V and J ends, which lost 0 bases and 5 bases, there was a span of 12 bases. Germline-derived CDR1 and CDR2 are SGHNT and YYREEE (reference sequence). CDR3 amino acids: CASSLASTINEQYF. The CDR3 bases are TGTGCCAGCAGCTTGGCTTCGACTATTAACGAGCAGTACTTC.